This passage covers 17 T cell receptor beta chains from one sample sequenced in a study of T cell changes during pregnancy in multiple sclerosis. The protocol was immunoSEQ multiplex PCR, while the TCRdb copy is restricted to in-frame clones and leaves out a portion. This sample has some 77,000 clones, with about 93% found just once. Sample: peripheral blood, taken after pregnancy. Every receptor here comes from a female donor in good health, enrolled as a control in a pregnancy study.

This sequence joins TRBV6-6 and TRBJ2-3, with 9 bases matching TRBD2. This CDR3 is built from 15 residues. Trimming took 6 bases from V and 4 from J; bases not matched to a gene: 8. CDR1 and CDR2 from the germline V gene are MNHNY and SVGAGI (reference sequence). Here the CDR3 DNA reads TGTGCCAGCAGGCTTATAGCGGGGGTGGCAGATACGCAGTATTTT. Translating it yields CASRLIAGVADTQYF.

The CDR3 loop reads CASSPGQGSNTEAFF. CDR3 coding DNA: TGTGCCAGCTCACCGGGGCAGGGTTCGAACACTGAAGCTTTCTTT. The V gene is TRBV18, the J gene TRBJ1-1; possibly TRBD1 for D (5 bases). Germline V lookup: CDR1 KGHSH, CDR2 LQKENI. Trimming took off 3 bases at V and 1 base at J, with 12 bases between the two ends. This CDR3 has 15 residues. The full variable domain, its missing parts supplied by reference TRBV18 and TRBJ1-1, is NAGVMQNPRHLVRRRGQEARLRCSPMKGHSHVYWYRQLPEEGLKFMVYLQKENIIDESGMPKERFSAEFPKEGPSILRIQQVVRGDSAAYFCASSPGQGSNTEAFFGQGTRLTVV.

The chain uses TRBV9 and TRBJ2-5; D is possibly TRBD1 (5 bases). V lost 3 bases, J lost 2 bases, and 14 bases lay in between. The CDR3 contains 15 residues. From germline, CDR1 is SGDLS and CDR2 YYNGEE. The CDR3 DNA sequence: TGTGCCAGCAGCGGACAGAGGTCCCCGCAAGAGACCCAGTACTTC. It specifies CASSGQRSPQETQYF.

The chain carries TRBV6-5 and TRBJ1-2; 10 bases agree with TRBD1. CDR1 MNHEY and CDR2 SVGAGI come from the germline V gene. The CDR3 loop spans 15 amino acids. The V segment lost 0 bases and the J segment 2 bases; nucleotides outside the gene matches: 0. CDR3 sequence: CASSYSGQGNYGYTF. In DNA form, the CDR3 reads TGTGCCAGCAGTTACTCGGGACAGGGGAACTATGGCTACACCTTC.

Worth noting for this clone: One end of the junction does not line up with germline, which may come from a read error. V gene TRBV9 combines with J gene TRBJ2-6; TRBD1 matches at 7 bases. The length of the CDR3 is 15 residues. The germline CDR1 and CDR2 sequences are SGDLS and YYNGEE. The CDR3 protein is CASSGDRAGANVLTF. The CDR3 DNA reads TGTGCCAGCAGCGGCGACAGGGCTGGCGCCAACGTCCTGACTTTC.

This clone was counted once. CDR3 nucleotide sequence: TGTGCCAGCAGCGTGGGACTGATTAATGAAAAACTGTTTTTT. Translating it yields CASSVGLINEKLFF. The chain recombines TRBV7-9 with TRBJ1-4; D possibly corresponds to TRBD1 (5 bases). The germline gives CDR1 SEHNR, CDR2 FQNEAQ (reference sequence). Trimming removed 5 bases from V and 4 bases from J, with 11 bases in between. This CDR3 has 14 residues.

This clone was seen just once. The chain couples TRBV11-2 to TRBJ2-1; TRBD1 might be the D (7 bases). The V gene's germline CDR1 is SGHAT and CDR2 FQNNGV. The CDR3 contains 17 residues. Trimming took off 6 bases at V and 6 bases at J, with 24 bases between the two ends. The CDR3 bases are TGTGCCAGCAGGATAACAGTTGCGGGACAGCGAATCAATGAGCAGTTCTTC. Protein product: CASRITVAGQRINEQFF.

This chain links TRBV4-2 with TRBJ2-3; TRBD2 matches 14 bases. This CDR3 region has 16 residues. The ends lost 7 bases at V and 4 bases at J; junction bases unmatched: 7. Germline CDR1 is LGHNA and CDR2 is YNFKEQ. As DNA, the CDR3 is TGTGCCAGCATTAGGACTAGCGGGGGGCCACCAGATACGCAGTATTTT. Residues: CASIRTSGGPPDTQYF.

This clone was counted a single time. The rearrangement links TRBV6-6 to TRBJ2-1; D is undetermined. V lost 0 bases, J lost 6 bases, and 15 bases lay in between. The CDR3 spans 16 residues. From germline, CDR1 is MNHNY and CDR2 SVGAGI (reference sequence). CDR3 in amino acids: CASSYSPGRPTNEQFF. The CDR3 bases are TGTGCCAGCAGTTACTCGCCAGGAAGACCCACCAATGAGCAGTTCTTC.

The chain carries TRBV7-2 and TRBJ2-3, with TRBD2 matching over 8 bases. Per germline, CDR1 SGHTA and CDR2 FQGNSA. The junction had 9 bases not matched to a gene; V was cut back by 3 bases and J by 4 bases. The CDR3 totals 16 residues. The CDR3 protein is CASSFRQRESADTQYF. The CDR3 DNA is TGTGCCAGCAGCTTTCGGCAGCGGGAGTCTGCAGATACGCAGTATTTT.

This chain uses TRBV6-5 with TRBJ1-1; D is ambiguous. Trimming took off 8 bases at V and 1 base at J, with 14 bases between the two ends. The CDR3 is 14 amino acids. Germline V lookup: CDR1 MNHEY, CDR2 SVGAGI. CDR3 sequence (DNA): TGTGCCAGCCAAACTCGGGCGGGGAACACTGAAGCTTTCTTT. Protein sequence: CASQTRAGNTEAFF.

On this clone itself: In the same sample, other DNA sequences code for this CDR3. V is TRBV28 and J is TRBJ2-5, with D uncertain. The ends were cut back, 5 bases at V and 5 bases at J, with 6 bases in the middle. The CDR3 consists of 11 residues. CDR1 MDHEN and CDR2 SYDVKM come from the germline V gene. CDR3: CASSLRETQYF. CDR3 sequence (DNA): TGTGCCAGCAGTCTCAGGGAGACCCAGTACTTC.

The rearrangement uses TRBV9 and TRBJ1-2; 8 bases match TRBD1. From germline, CDR1 is SGDLS and CDR2 YYNGEE. The CDR3 is 15 residues long. The V segment lost 0 bases and the J segment 8 bases; nucleotides outside the gene matches: 9. This CDR3 reads CASSVAGQDWAGYTF. The DNA for the CDR3 is TGTGCCAGCAGCGTAGCGGGACAGGACTGGGCCGGCTACACCTTC.

CDR3 residues: CASSPTGTATYEQYF. The DNA for the CDR3 is TGCGCCAGCAGCCCCACCGGGACAGCCACCTACGAGCAGTACTTC. The V call is TRBV5-1, the J call TRBJ2-7, with TRBD1 matching over 7 bases. The CDR3 has 15 amino acids. Germline values: CDR1 SGHRS, CDR2 YFSETQ. Germline trimming cut 4 bases from V and 2 bases from J; bases unmatched to any gene: 9.

The chain combines TRBV12-5 with TRBJ1-1; the match to TRBD1 covers 8 bases. After removal of 1 base from V and 5 bases from J, the junction contained 9 bases not matched to a gene. The CDR3 contains 16 residues. The germline V gene encodes CDR1 LGHNT and CDR2 FRNRAP. DNA of the CDR3: TGTGCTAGTGGTTTGGGACAGGGGAGGGGTGGGACTGAAGCTTTCTTT. Translated: CASGLGQGRGGTEAFF. Based on the CDR3 plus reference TRBV12-5 and TRBJ1-1, the full variable domain is DARVTQTPRHKVTEMGQEVTMRCQPILGHNTVFWYRQTMMQGLELLAYFRNRAPLDDSGMPKDRFSAEMPDATLATLKIQPSEPRDSAVYFCASGLGQGRGGTEAFFGQGTRLTVV.

The genes are TRBV11-2 and TRBJ1-1, with D unclear. CDR3 length equals 13 residues. Deletions cut 5 bases from V and 4 bases from J, with 11 bases between. Looked up from germline, CDR1 is SGHAT and CDR2 is FQNNGV. Here the CDR3 reads CASSTARSTEAFF. The CDR3 coding sequence is TGTGCCAGCAGCACCGCAAGGAGCACTGAAGCTTTCTTT.

The V and J genes are TRBV5-1 and TRBJ2-1; tentatively, D is TRBD2 (7 bases). The germline gives CDR1 SGHRS, CDR2 YFSETQ. Trimming pared 1 base from V and 7 bases from J, leaving 15 bases between. This CDR3 has 15 amino acids. CDR3 nucleotides: TGCGCCAGCAGCTTGTTCCAGGGGCGGGGGAATGAGCAGTTCTTC. This encodes CASSLFQGRGNEQFF.